This TCR beta chain derives from a study of blood T cell repertoires in COVID-19. Study overall: The study drew acute and convalescent COVID-19 samples from the United States, Italy and Spain. From T cells, B-cell-depleted T cells, or PBMCs came the material, which was cDNA or gDNA.

The data were produced by immunoSEQ multiplex PCR, yet TCRdb's version contains in-frame clones alone and is incomplete. The data hold more than 55,000 clones, with 80% to 95% observed a single time. The V gene lost 0 bases and the J gene lost 0 bases, with 6 bases spanning the gap. The CDR3 is made up of 15 amino acids. The germline gives CDR1 SGHRS, CDR2 YFSETQ. The receptor was derived from a man at least 80 years old with acute or convalescent COVID-19. The V and J genes are TRBV5-1 and TRBJ2-2; D unresolved. Specimen: peripheral blood. As DNA, the CDR3 is TGCGCCAGCAGCTTGGTCCAGGCGAACACCGGGGAGCTGTTTTTT. Translation gives CASSLVQANTGELFF. Together with reference TRBV5-1 and TRBJ2-2, the CDR3 gives the full variable domain: KAGVTQTPRYLIKTRGQQVTLSCSPISGHRSVSWYQQTPGQGLQFLFEYFSETQRNKGNFPGRFSGRQFSNSRSEMNVSTLELGDSALYLCASSLVQANTGELFFGEGSRLTVL.